These 21 T cell receptor beta chains came from one sample sequenced in a study of cytomegalovirus exposure and HLA in healthy donors. PCR was performed using 60 Vbeta and 13 Jbeta primers. Clones were sequenced by immunoSEQ multiplex PCR, and TCRdb holds only the in-frame ones, with some missing. Of roughly 150,000 clones listed, 68% are singletons. The material sequenced was PBMCs. The receptor source for this set is a man aged 30 to 39 in good health and CMV-seropositive.

The chain is built from TRBV2 and TRBJ2-1; no clear D gene. V lost 0 bases to trimming and J lost 8 bases, with 8 bases between them. The CDR3 runs to 13 residues. Germline CDR1 and CDR2: SNHLY and FYNNEI. CDR3: CASSEARLDEQFF. In DNA, the CDR3 is TGTGCCAGCAGTGAAGCGCGACTGGATGAGCAGTTCTTC.

The chain has TRBV6-6 and TRBJ2-3, with D perhaps matching TRBD2 (5 bases). CDR1 is MNHNY and CDR2 is SVGAGI in the germline V gene (reference sequence). Trimming removed 2 bases from V and 1 base from J, with 13 bases in between. There are 16 residues in the CDR3. CDR3 coding DNA: TGTGCCAGCAGTTACGGGGTGAGGGTACGCACAGATACGCAGTATTTT. This gives the protein CASSYGVRVRTDTQYF.

This sequence joins TRBV6-1 and TRBJ2-4; D might be TRBD2 (6 bases). Trimming cost V 3 bases and J 7 bases, with 13 bases left between them. Germline V gives CDR1 MNHNS, CDR2 SASEGT. The CDR3 spans 14 residues. In DNA, the CDR3 is TGTGCCAGCAGTGATGGCGGGATAGTGAACATTCAGTACTTC. This encodes CASSDGGIVNIQYF.

This clone was observed a few times. The chain is built from TRBV7-3 and TRBJ1-1; D is ambiguous. V was clipped by 5 bases and J by 0 bases, with 7 bases between them. The CDR3 has 13 residues. Germline values: CDR1 SGHTA, CDR2 FQGTGA. CDR3 in DNA: TGTGCCAGCAGCCGCAGTATGAACACTGAAGCTTTCTTT. Amino acid sequence: CASSRSMNTEAFF.

The rearrangement uses TRBV16 and TRBJ1-4, with 7 bases aligning to TRBD1. Trimming took 0 bases from V and 5 from J; bases not matched to a gene: 3. CDR1 is KGHSY, CDR2 FQNENV, per germline. The CDR3 consists of 15 residues. The CDR3 nucleotides read TGTGCCAGCAGCCAATCAGGGACAGTGAATGAAAAACTGTTTTTT. It translates to CASSQSGTVNEKLFF.

The table lists this clone with a count of one. The chain joins TRBV28 to TRBJ1-5; unclear D gene. The CDR3 totals 13 residues. CDR1 is MDHEN and CDR2 is SYDVKM in the germline V gene. The V gene lost 8 bases and the J gene lost 0 bases, with 8 bases spanning the gap. The CDR3: CASREYSNQPQHF. The CDR3 DNA follows: TGTGCCAGCCGGGAATATAGCAATCAGCCCCAGCATTTT.

The V and J genes are TRBV6-1 and TRBJ1-2, with D perhaps matching TRBD1 (6 bases). This CDR3 has 13 amino acids. Per germline, CDR1 MNHNS and CDR2 SASEGT. Trimming removed 3 bases from V and 8 bases from J, with 13 bases in between. The DNA of the CDR3 is TGTGCCAGCAGTGACGGGACATCTTTCGGCTACACCTTC. This encodes CASSDGTSFGYTF.

The V gene is TRBV12-5, the J gene TRBJ2-1; possibly TRBD2 for D (5 bases). CDR3 length equals 13 residues. CDR1 is LGHNT and CDR2 is FRNRAP in the germline V gene. V lost 5 bases, J lost 10 bases, and 15 bases lay in between. DNA of the CDR3: TGTGCTAGTGGTCACGCAAGGGAGAAGGAGCAGTTCTTC. This gives the protein CASGHAREKEQFF. The complete variable domain, with remaining parts taken from reference TRBV12-5 and TRBJ2-1, reads DARVTQTPRHKVTEMGQEVTMRCQPILGHNTVFWYRQTMMQGLELLAYFRNRAPLDDSGMPKDRFSAEMPDATLATLKIQPSEPRDSAVYFCASGHAREKEQFFGPGTRLTVL.

The chain uses TRBV9 and TRBJ2-1, with 11 bases lining up with TRBD2. The germline V gene has CDR1 SGDLS and CDR2 YYNGEE. This CDR3 region has 16 residues. Trimming removed 3 bases from V and 4 bases from J; junction bases left unmatched: 6. CDR3 region: CASSGPTSGTYNEQFF. The DNA of the CDR3 is TGTGCCAGCAGCGGGCCGACTAGCGGGACGTACAATGAGCAGTTCTTC.

The J gene is TRBJ2-7, the V gene TRBV5-1, with D possibly being TRBD2 (6 bases). V lost 0 bases to trimming and J lost 3 bases, with 10 bases between them. Germline values: CDR1 SGHRS, CDR2 YFSETQ. The CDR3 runs 14 residues. The CDR3 nucleotides read TGCGCCAGCAGCTTGGCGTGGGACTTCTACGAGCAGTACTTC. Translation gives CASSLAWDFYEQYF.

The CDR3 spells CASSATTGGGYTF. The DNA of the CDR3 is TGTGCCAGCAGCGCTACGACAGGGGGAGGCTACACCTTC. The chain has TRBV9 and TRBJ1-2; 9 bases map to TRBD1. Trimming took 3 bases from V and 8 from J; bases not matched to a gene: 5. Germline CDR1 reads SGDLS; CDR2 reads YYNGEE. The CDR3 length is 13 residues.

The rearrangement joins TRBV21-1 to TRBJ1-5; the table's TRBD1 call for D was not verified on the DNA. TRBV21-1 is noted as a pseudogene. The CDR3 runs 18 residues. The CDR3 loop reads CASSTWTGQEESNQPQHF. The CDR3 region has the DNA TGTGCCAGCAGCACCTGGACAGGGCAGGAGGAAAGCAATCAGCCCCAGCATTTT.

The CDR3 here is CASNQIGGEVDTQYF. The CDR3 coding sequence is TGTGCCAGCAATCAAATCGGGGGTGAGGTAGATACGCAGTATTTT. The rearrangement links TRBV7-2 to TRBJ2-3, with D possibly being TRBD2 (6 bases). Germline V CDR1 and CDR2: SGHTA, FQGNSA. V gave up 7 bases and J gave up 5 bases, with 19 bases separating them. The CDR3 is made up of 15 amino acids.

This clone was picked up one time. The DNA of the CDR3 is TGCGCCAGCAGCCTAAGGGGCAGGGGACTAGGGGGAGAGCAGTACTTC. It codes for CASSLRGRGLGGEQYF. The chain links TRBV4-1 to TRBJ2-7; 8 bases are shared with TRBD2. Germline loops: CDR1 MGHRA, CDR2 YSYEKL. The CDR3 length is 16 residues. V dropped 4 bases and J dropped 7; count of bases not matched to a gene: 15.

This rearrangement joins TRBV5-1 to TRBJ2-7; TRBD2 aligns across 9 bases. Trimming removed 0 bases from V and 5 bases from J; junction bases left unmatched: 3. This CDR3 spans 14 amino acids. Per germline, CDR1 SGHRS and CDR2 YFSETQ. CDR3 loop: CASSLGSGSDEQYF. The CDR3 coding sequence is TGCGCCAGCAGCTTGGGTAGCGGGAGTGACGAGCAGTACTTC. Using reference TRBV5-1 and TRBJ2-7 for the parts outside the CDR3, the full variable domain is KAGVTQTPRYLIKTRGQQVTLSCSPISGHRSVSWYQQTPGQGLQFLFEYFSETQRNKGNFPGRFSGRQFSNSRSEMNVSTLELGDSALYLCASSLGSGSDEQYFGPGTRLTVT.

The rearrangement joins TRBV5-1 to TRBJ2-1; D might be TRBD2 (6 bases). This CDR3 region has 14 residues. The V gene's germline CDR1 is SGHRS and CDR2 YFSETQ. V was pared by 3 bases and J by 3 bases, with 10 bases between. CDR3 sequence: CASSWEAHYNEQFF. In nucleotides, the CDR3 is TGCGCCAGCAGCTGGGAGGCCCACTACAATGAGCAGTTCTTC.

The chain recombines TRBV7-2 with TRBJ1-3, with 7 bases aligning to TRBD1. The V gene end was trimmed by 4 bases and the J gene end by 4 bases; junction bases not matched to a gene: 7. Germline V lookup: CDR1 SGHTA, CDR2 FQGNSA. CDR3 length equals 15 residues. The CDR3 DNA reads as TGTGCCAGCAGCTCGACAGGGCAATCCGGAAACACCATATATTTT. Protein: CASSSTGQSGNTIYF.

The chain carries TRBV10-1 and TRBJ2-3; D uncertain. With 5 bases removed from V and 0 bases from J, the gap between germline ends came to 15 bases. The CDR3 has 16 residues. Germline CDR1 reads WNHNN; CDR2 reads SYGVQD (reference sequence). The CDR3 sequence: CASSKVGPKSTDTQYF. DNA of the CDR3: TGCGCCAGCAGTAAGGTTGGGCCCAAAAGCACAGATACGCAGTATTTT.

The chain uses TRBV12-5 and TRBJ2-1, with D unclear. This CDR3 has 13 amino acids. Trimming pared 4 bases from V and 4 bases from J, leaving 8 bases between. Germline assignment: CDR1 LGHNT and CDR2 FRNRAP. CDR3 nucleotide sequence: TGTGCTAGTGGTTACGCAGCGTACAATGAGCAGTTCTTC. Its translation is CASGYAAYNEQFF.

This chain links TRBV30 with TRBJ2-7, with a tentative D call TRBD2 (5 bases). The germline CDR1 and CDR2 sequences are GTSNPN and SVGIG (reference sequence). Trimming stripped 2 bases from V and 0 bases from J, with 14 bases between. This CDR3 region has 15 residues. CDR3 nucleotide sequence: TGTGCCTGGAGTTGGGCATTCACTAGCTCCTACGAGCAGTACTTC. Amino acid sequence: CAWSWAFTSSYEQYF.

The CDR3 loop is CASGFPTSTGLGQPQHF. CDR3 nucleotides: TGTGCTAGTGGTTTCCCAACCTCTACAGGGTTAGGTCAGCCCCAGCATTTT. V gene TRBV12-5 combines with J gene TRBJ1-5, with D perhaps TRBD1 (6 bases). CDR3 length: 17 residues. Trimming took off 3 bases at V and 6 bases at J, with 21 bases between the two ends. CDR1 is LGHNT and CDR2 is FRNRAP in the germline V gene.